This note documents a single T cell receptor beta chain sequence. The record originates from a study of blood T cell repertoires in COVID-19. Across the study: The origin of the acute and convalescent COVID-19 samples was the United States, Italy and Spain. In each case, the material was cDNA or gDNA derived from T cells, B-cell-depleted T cells, or PBMCs.

Data came from immunoSEQ multiplex PCR; TCRdb stores just in-frame clones and leaves some out. Altogether some 80,000 clones are present, around 80% being singletons, with the ten largest covering about 20%. The V end was cut by 0 bases, the J end by 0 bases, with 6 bases between. The CDR3 length is 14 residues. CDR1 and CDR2 (germline): SGHNT, YYREEE (reference sequence). Sequencing input: peripheral blood. This receptor was obtained from a woman over 75 with active or convalescent COVID-19. The chain employs TRBV5-4 and TRBJ1-2; D possibly corresponds to TRBD1 (6 bases). The CDR3 region is CASSLGQANYGYTF. DNA of the CDR3: TGTGCCAGCAGCTTGGGACAGGCTAACTATGGCTACACCTTC.